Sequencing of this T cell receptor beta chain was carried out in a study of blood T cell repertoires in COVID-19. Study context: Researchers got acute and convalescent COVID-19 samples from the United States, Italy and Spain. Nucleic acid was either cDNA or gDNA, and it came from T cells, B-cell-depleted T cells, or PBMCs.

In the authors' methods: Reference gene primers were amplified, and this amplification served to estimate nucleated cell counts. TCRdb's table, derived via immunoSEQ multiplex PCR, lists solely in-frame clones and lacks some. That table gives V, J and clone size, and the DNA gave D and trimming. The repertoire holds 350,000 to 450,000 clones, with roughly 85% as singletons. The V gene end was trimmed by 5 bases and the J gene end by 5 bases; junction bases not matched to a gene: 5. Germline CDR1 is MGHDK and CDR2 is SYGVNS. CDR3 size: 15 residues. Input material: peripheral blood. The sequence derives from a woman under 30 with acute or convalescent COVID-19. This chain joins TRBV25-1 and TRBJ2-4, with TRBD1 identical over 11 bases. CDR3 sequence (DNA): TGTGCCAGCAGTCAAGAGGGACAGGGGGAAAACATTCAGTACTTC. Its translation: CASSQEGQGENIQYF.